Listed below are T cell receptor beta chains from one sample, sequenced in a study of cytomegalovirus exposure and HLA in healthy donors. Clones were read by immunoSEQ multiplex PCR, and TCRdb kept only the in-frame ones, dropping some. Of 90,000 to 110,000 clones listed, 88% are singletons. Sample: PBMCs. These receptor sequences come from a young woman in good health and CMV-seronegative. Each CDR3 is given with its conserved first and last residue. A D gene is named only where the DNA matches it firmly. A row's size may be missing; if present it is once, few, many or a size class.

d_call: TRBD1
clone_size: NA
j_call: TRBJ2-7
v_call: TRBV19
cdr3_nt: TGTGCCAGTAGTCCAACAGGGGTCTCAGACGAGCAGTACTTC
cdr3_aa: CASSPTGVSDEQYF

d_call: NA
clone_size: NA
j_call: TRBJ1-4
v_call: TRBV27
cdr3_nt: TGTGCCAGCGGACCCTGGACAGAAAGGGCTAATGAAAAACTGTTTTTT
cdr3_aa: CASGPWTERANEKLFF

d_call: NA
clone_size: once
j_call: TRBJ2-7
v_call: TRBV7-8
cdr3_nt: TGTGCCAGCAGCTTGGACGGCAGGGGAGACGAGCAGTACTTC
cdr3_aa: CASSLDGRGDEQYF

d_call: NA
clone_size: once
j_call: TRBJ1-1
v_call: TRBV29-1
cdr3_nt: TGCAGCGTTTCCCGCCAGGGGATTGAAGCTTTCTTT
cdr3_aa: CSVSRQGIEAFF

d_call: TRBD1
clone_size: NA
j_call: TRBJ1-2
v_call: TRBV10-3
cdr3_nt: TGTGCCACCCGACAGGGGGCGGACGTCTATGGCTACACCTTC
cdr3_aa: CATRQGADVYGYTF

d_call: TRBD1
clone_size: NA
j_call: TRBJ1-6
v_call: TRBV5-1
cdr3_nt: TGCGCCAGCAGCCCCGGGACAGGGGATTCACCCCTCCACTTT
cdr3_aa: CASSPGTGDSPLHF

d_call: NA
clone_size: NA
j_call: TRBJ1-6
v_call: TRBV27
cdr3_nt: TGTGCCAGCAGTTTCATCCCCAGGCGATATAATTCACCCCTCCACTTT
cdr3_aa: CASSFIPRRYNSPLHF

d_call: TRBD1
clone_size: NA
j_call: TRBJ2-7
v_call: TRBV15
cdr3_nt: TGTGCCACTGCTTACTCAGGGGGCGTTCGCTACGAGCAGTACTTC
cdr3_aa: CATAYSGGVRYEQYF

d_call: TRBD2
clone_size: few
j_call: TRBJ2-1
v_call: TRBV19
cdr3_nt: TGTGCCAGTAGTGAGGCGGGAGGGCTCAGCTCCTACAATGAGCAGTTCTTC
cdr3_aa: CASSEAGGLSSYNEQFF

d_call: NA
clone_size: NA
j_call: TRBJ1-1
v_call: TRBV6-1
cdr3_nt: TGTGCCAGCAGTGAAGGTGGGCAGGGAGGGAAAACTGAAGCTTTCTTT
cdr3_aa: CASSEGGQGGKTEAFF

d_call: NA
clone_size: few
j_call: TRBJ2-7
v_call: TRBV6-5
cdr3_nt: TGTGCCAGCAGTTACTCTGGGACATCGGGCAGGTACTTC
cdr3_aa: CASSYSGTSGRYF

d_call: NA
clone_size: once
j_call: TRBJ2-3
v_call: TRBV7-2
cdr3_nt: TGTGCCAGCAGCTTCTACAGGGTAACAGATACGCAGTATTTT
cdr3_aa: CASSFYRVTDTQYF

d_call: NA
clone_size: NA
j_call: TRBJ2-7
v_call: TRBV15
cdr3_nt: TGTGCCACCAGGCCCATGGTAGGGCGGGACGAGCAGTACTTC
cdr3_aa: CATRPMVGRDEQYF

d_call: NA
clone_size: NA
j_call: TRBJ2-4
v_call: TRBV6-6
cdr3_nt: TGTGCCAGCAGTTACATCCAGGGGCCCGAAAACATTCAGTACTTC
cdr3_aa: CASSYIQGPENIQYF

d_call: TRBD1
clone_size: NA
j_call: TRBJ1-5
v_call: TRBV9
cdr3_nt: TGTGCCAGCAGACAGGGGGTTGAACAGCCCCAGCATTTT
cdr3_aa: CASRQGVEQPQHF